The clone carrying this TCR beta chain has only a few counts. V was clipped by 8 bases and J by 5 bases, with 10 bases between them. This CDR3 contains 12 residues. CDR1 and CDR2 from the germline V gene are MDHEN and SYDVKM. MiXCR, run by TCRdb on the RACE reads, gives a single entry per CDR3 protein. This sample has approximately 180,000 distinct CDR3 sequences, with around 30% found just once. This sample stems from a study of human T cells and chemical hapten exposure. Time point in this sample: pre-sensitization, week 0. Stated treatment: therapeutic diphenylcyclopropenone sensitization with weekly scalp DPC.

The input for sequencing was whole blood, taken in connection with sensitization to the hapten diphenylcyclopropenone (DPC). The sequence was collected from a young woman with alopecia areata. Some clones in this sample may be carry-over from other donors' samples. The chain has TRBV28 and TRBJ1-5; no reliable D call. CDR3 sequence reads: CASRAVDQPQHF. CDR3 in DNA: TGTGCCAGCCGGGCCGTCGATCAGCCCCAGCATTTT. The variable domain in full, completed from reference TRBV28 and TRBJ1-5, reads DVKVTQSSRYLVKRTGEKVFLECVQDMDHENMFWYRQDPGLGLRLIYFSYDVKMKEKGDIPEGYSVSREKKERFSLILESASTNQTSMYLCASRAVDQPQHFGDGTRLSIL.